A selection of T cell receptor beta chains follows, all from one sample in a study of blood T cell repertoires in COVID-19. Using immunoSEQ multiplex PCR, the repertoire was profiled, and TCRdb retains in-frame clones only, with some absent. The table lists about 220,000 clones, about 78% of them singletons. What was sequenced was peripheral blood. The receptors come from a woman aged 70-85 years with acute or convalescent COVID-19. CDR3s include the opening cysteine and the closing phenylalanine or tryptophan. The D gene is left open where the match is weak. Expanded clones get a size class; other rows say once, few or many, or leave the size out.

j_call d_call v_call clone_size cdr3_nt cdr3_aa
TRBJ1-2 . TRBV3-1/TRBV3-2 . TGTGCCAGCAGCCATAGATTCGGCTACACCTTC CASSHRFGYTF
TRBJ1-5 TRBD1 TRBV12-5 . TGTGCTAGTGGTCGGGACAGCCAATATCAGCCCCAGCATTTT CASGRDSQYQPQHF
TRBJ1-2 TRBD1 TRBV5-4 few TGTGCCAGCAGCAGGATGGGACAGGGTACTTATGGCTACACCTTC CASSRMGQGTYGYTF
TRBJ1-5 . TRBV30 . TGTGCCTGGAGTGTTCCCCAGAGAGGCCAGCCCCAGCATTTT CAWSVPQRGQPQHF
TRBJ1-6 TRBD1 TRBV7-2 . TGTGCCAGCAGCTTGGCGGGACAGGGGAATTCACCCCTCCACTTT CASSLAGQGNSPLHF
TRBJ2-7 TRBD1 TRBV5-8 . TGTGCCAGCAGCTCGGCGGGACAGGGACTCCGCTACGAGCAGTACTTC CASSSAGQGLRYEQYF
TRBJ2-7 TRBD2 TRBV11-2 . TGTGCCAGCAGCTTCCCCGTACTAGCGGGGGGCTACGAGCAGTACTTC CASSFPVLAGGYEQYF
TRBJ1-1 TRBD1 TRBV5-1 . TGCGCCAGCAGCTTGGTTGGGACAGGGGTCCTCACTGAAGCTTTCTTT CASSLVGTGVLTEAFF
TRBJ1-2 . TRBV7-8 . TGTGCCAGCAGCTTAGAAGGGGCGGATTATGGCTACACCTTC CASSLEGADYGYTF
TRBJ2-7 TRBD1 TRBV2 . TGTGCCAGCATTGAGGACAGGGGCTACGAGCAGTACTTC CASIEDRGYEQYF
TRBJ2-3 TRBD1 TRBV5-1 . TGCGCCAGCACCCTCACCGCGACAGGGCGAGATACGCAGTATTTT CASTLTATGRDTQYF
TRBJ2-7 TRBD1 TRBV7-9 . TGTGCCAGCAGCCTCCGGACAGGGGGTCGGAACGAGCAGTACTTC CASSLRTGGRNEQYF
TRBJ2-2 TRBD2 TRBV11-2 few TGTGCCAGCAGCCCCACTAGCGGGGGGGCCCCCGGGGAGCTGTTTTTT CASSPTSGGAPGELFF
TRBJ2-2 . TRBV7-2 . TGTGCCAGCAGCTTACGGTCAGGAACGGGAGTATCTACCGGGGAGCTGTTTTTT CASSLRSGTGVSTGELFF
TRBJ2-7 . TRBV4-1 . TGCGCCAGCAGCCAAGATCAGGCGGGTGGCTCCTACGAGCAGTACTTC CASSQDQAGGSYEQYF